This entry lists 21 T cell receptor beta chains sequenced from one sample in a study of OX40 agonist ivuxolimab in advanced cancers. Clones were sequenced by immunoSEQ multiplex PCR, and TCRdb holds only the in-frame ones, with some missing. The sample records 73,000 or so clones, around nine tenths being singletons. This specimen was CD4+ or CD8+ T cells sorted from blood, taken in a trial of the OX40 agonist ivuxolimab. These receptor sequences come from an adult with an advanced solid tumor such as melanoma, head and neck, liver or kidney cancer.

This rearrangement joins TRBV10-1 to TRBJ2-2, with unresolved D. This CDR3 has 13 amino acids. The V and J ends lost 7 bases and 6 bases respectively, with 12 bases between them. Per the germline V gene, CDR1 is WNHNN and CDR2 is SYGVQD (reference sequence). This chain's CDR3 is CASTPDPPGELFF. As DNA, the CDR3 is TGCGCCAGCACCCCGGACCCCCCCGGGGAGCTGTTTTTT.

This clone was counted a single time. The chain uses TRBV30 and TRBJ2-5, with 9 bases lining up with TRBD2. CDR3 length equals 16 residues. V lost 6 bases, J lost 5 bases, and 16 bases stayed unmatched. From germline, CDR1 is GTSNPN and CDR2 SVGIG (reference sequence). The CDR3 protein is CACDRAGGLARETQYF. The DNA of the CDR3 is TGTGCCTGTGATAGGGCGGGGGGGCTCGCGAGGGAGACCCAGTACTTC.

With regard to this clone: The sample has other DNA sequences that encode this CDR3 too. This chain links TRBV7-2 with TRBJ2-7, with D uncertain. CDR1 is SGHTA, CDR2 FQGNSA, per germline. The CDR3 runs to 12 residues. The ends were cut back, 0 bases at V and 4 bases at J, with 4 bases in the middle. CDR3 DNA: TGTGCCAGCAGCTTAGCGCGGTACGAGCAGTACTTC. Translating gives CASSLARYEQYF.

The chain is built from TRBV28 and TRBJ1-2; D ambiguous. CDR3 size: 13 residues. V gave up 6 bases and J gave up 7 bases, with 15 bases separating them. CDR1 and CDR2 (germline): MDHEN, SYDVKM. CDR3 DNA: TGTGCCAGCAGCCCCAACCCGGGCCGTGGCTACACCTTC. This sequence encodes CASSPNPGRGYTF.

The chain is built from TRBV5-1 and TRBJ2-5, with D tentatively TRBD2 (6 bases). V was cut by 2 bases and J by 5 bases, with 16 bases left in between. The V gene's germline CDR1 is SGHRS and CDR2 YFSETQ. The CDR3 consists of 15 residues. The DNA for the CDR3 is TGCGCCAGCAGCTTAGGCCAGGGAGGCGGGGAGACCCAGTACTTC. It encodes CASSLGQGGGETQYF.

The J gene is TRBJ1-4, the V gene TRBV27; weak D call: TRBD1 (5 bases). V lost 3 bases and J 8 bases, leaving 13 bases between the germline ends. Germline values: CDR1 MNHEY, CDR2 SMNVEV (reference sequence). CDR3 size: 14 residues. CDR3 amino acids: CASSFGGIKEKLFF. The DNA of the CDR3 is TGTGCCAGCAGTTTCGGGGGAATCAAGGAAAAACTGTTTTTT.

The chain carries TRBV27 and TRBJ1-5; unclear D gene. Germline V gives CDR1 MNHEY, CDR2 SMNVEV (reference sequence). The CDR3 is 15 amino acids. Trimming stripped 3 bases from V and 0 bases from J, with 9 bases between. The CDR3 protein is CASSLLAVSNQPQHF. The CDR3 nucleotides read TGTGCCAGCAGTTTGTTGGCAGTTAGCAATCAGCCCCAGCATTTT.

The rearrangement links TRBV4-1 to TRBJ1-2; D ambiguous. CDR3 length: 14 residues. Germline V gene data show CDR1 as MGHRA and CDR2 as YSYEKL. The ends were cut back, 4 bases at V and 1 base at J, with 10 bases in the middle. CDR3 sequence (DNA): TGCGCCAGCAGCCCTCGGGCGGATAACTATGGCTACACCTTC. Protein product: CASSPRADNYGYTF.

V gene TRBV11-2 combines with J gene TRBJ1-4; D gene unclear. The CDR3 extends over 12 amino acids. V was clipped by 5 bases and J by 8 bases, with 9 bases between them. Germline V CDR1 and CDR2: SGHAT, FQNNGV. The CDR3: CASSDYQEKLFF. The CDR3 DNA follows: TGTGCCAGCAGCGACTATCAAGAAAAACTGTTTTTT.

The genes are TRBV2 and TRBJ1-2; D is ambiguous. This CDR3 contains 13 residues. Deletions cut 5 bases from V and 4 bases from J, with 11 bases between. Germline CDR1 and CDR2: SNHLY and FYNNEI. The CDR3, as DNA: TGTGCCAGCAGTCCCGGGGATCTCTATGGCTACACCTTC. Protein sequence: CASSPGDLYGYTF.

The table lists this clone with a few counts. The chain is built from TRBV15 and TRBJ1-4; no reliable D call. The CDR3 runs to 13 residues. Germline V gene sequence: CDR1 LNHNV, CDR2 YYDKDF (reference sequence). Trimming took off 0 bases at V and 8 bases at J, with 7 bases between the two ends. The CDR3 here is CATSRDQREKLFF. The DNA of the CDR3 is TGTGCCACCAGCAGAGATCAGCGAGAAAAACTGTTTTTT.

The chain uses TRBV5-4 and TRBJ1-5; D is perhaps TRBD1 (6 bases). The V end lost 5 bases, the J end lost 7 bases, and 16 bases lay between the germline ends. CDR1 and CDR2 from the germline V gene are SGHNT and YYREEE (reference sequence). The CDR3 runs to 14 residues. DNA for the CDR3: TGTGCCAGCAGTTTTGGAGGGGGGAGACAGCCCCAGCATTTT. Protein sequence: CASSFGGGRQPQHF. The entire variable domain, with the rest obtained from reference TRBV5-4 and TRBJ1-5, is as follows: ETGVTQSPTHLIKTRGQQVTLRCSSQSGHNTVSWYQQALGQGPQFIFQYYREEENGRGNFPPRFSGLQFPNYSSELNVNALELDDSALYLCASSFGGGRQPQHFGDGTRLSIL.

The chain employs TRBV6-5 and TRBJ2-4; TRBD2 aligns across 7 bases. The J segment lost 0 bases and the V segment lost 7 bases, leaving 3 bases of the junction unmatched. CDR3 size: 14 residues. Germline V gene sequence: CDR1 MNHEY, CDR2 SVGAGI. CDR3 nucleotides: TGTGCCAGCAAGCGGGGAGTAGCCAAAAACATTCAGTACTTC. Its translation: CASKRGVAKNIQYF.

This clone was found once. The V call is TRBV23-1, the J call TRBJ2-7; D unclear. TRBV23-1 is filed as an ORF, its function uncertain. The V end was cut by 1 base, the J end by 6 bases, with 13 bases between. CDR3 length: 14 residues. The CDR3 DNA sequence: TGCGCCAGCAGTCAATACCCCCGCCCGGGCGAGCAGTACTTC. Protein product: CASSQYPRPGEQYF.

Regarding this clone: Its ends do not fully match the called genes, so a read error is possible. J is TRBJ2-3 and V is TRBV7-7, with TRBD2 matching 8 bases. The CDR3 covers 17 residues. Germline V gives CDR1 SSHAT, CDR2 FNYEAQ (reference sequence). The CDR3 protein is CASSLALSAGGTDTQYF. CDR3 bases: TGTGCTAGCAGCTTAGCGCTATCAGCGGGAGGCACAGATACGCAGTATTTT.

The rearrangement links TRBV6-5 to TRBJ2-7; D perhaps matches TRBD2 (5 bases). Germline lookup yields CDR1 MNHEY and CDR2 SVGAGI. The germline V and J ends were trimmed by 2 bases and 6 bases, with 11 bases remaining between them. The CDR3 has 13 amino acids. The CDR3 reads CASSYGERAEQYF. In nucleotides, the CDR3 is TGTGCCAGCAGTTACGGGGAGAGGGCCGAGCAGTACTTC.

This sequence joins TRBV30 and TRBJ2-5; 7 bases are a match to TRBD2. V was pared by 4 bases and J by 5 bases, with 10 bases of the junction left unmatched. The germline CDR1 and CDR2 sequences are GTSNPN and SVGIG (reference sequence). The CDR3 has 14 amino acids. The CDR3 here is CAWMAAGPLETQYF. In DNA form, the CDR3 reads TGTGCCTGGATGGCAGCGGGGCCGCTCGAGACCCAGTACTTC.

This rearrangement joins TRBV5-1 to TRBJ2-1, with TRBD1 matching over 7 bases. V dropped 4 bases and J dropped 2; count of bases not matched to a gene: 6. The CDR3 loop spans 15 amino acids. CDR1 is SGHRS, CDR2 YFSETQ, per germline. This CDR3 reads CASSQGTVTYNEQFF. The CDR3, as DNA: TGCGCCAGCAGCCAGGGGACAGTAACCTACAATGAGCAGTTCTTC.

The chain carries TRBV2 and TRBJ1-1; possibly TRBD1 for D (6 bases). V lost 3 bases to trimming and J lost 1 base, with 12 bases between them. The length of the CDR3 is 15 residues. Germline CDR1 SNHLY, CDR2 FYNNEI. The CDR3 sequence: CASSDYGGGNTEAFF. CDR3 DNA: TGTGCCAGCAGTGATTATGGAGGGGGGAACACTGAAGCTTTCTTT.

The J gene is TRBJ2-7, the V gene TRBV5-6, with a possible D match to TRBD1 (6 bases). Germline CDR1 and CDR2: SGHDT and YYEEEE. Trimming stripped 8 bases from V and 0 bases from J, with 24 bases between. This CDR3 contains 17 residues. The CDR3 nucleotides read TGTGCCAGAAATCCGCGCAGGGGCCTCCGTTTCTCCTACGAGCAGTACTTC. Protein product: CARNPRRGLRFSYEQYF.

V gene TRBV9 combines with J gene TRBJ1-4; TRBD1 aligns across 8 bases. The germline gives CDR1 SGDLS, CDR2 YYNGEE. The trim removed 6 bases at V and 2 bases at J, leaving 9 bases unmatched. CDR3 length equals 16 residues. Written as DNA, the CDR3 is TGTGCCAGCACCATCGACAGGGGCGTTACTAATGAAAAACTGTTTTTT. Encoded protein: CASTIDRGVTNEKLFF.